This TCR beta chain derives from a study of cytomegalovirus exposure and HLA in healthy donors. Study outcomes and limitations: Sequencing probably produced one cluster of sequence variants that were highly shared.

Primers included in the PCR were 60 Vbeta and 13 Jbeta primers. Clones were sequenced by immunoSEQ multiplex PCR, and TCRdb holds only the in-frame ones, with some missing. The listing contains 150,000 to 200,000 clones. The ends lost 5 bases at V and 3 bases at J; junction bases unmatched: 7. The CDR3 runs to 16 residues. CDR1 SGHTA and CDR2 FQGTGA come from the germline V gene. Concerning this clone itself: Its antigen is as yet unknown.

J is TRBJ2-2 and V is TRBV7-3, with TRBD2 identical over 9 bases. This TCR derives from a young man in good health and CMV-seronegative. The sequencing input was PBMCs. CDR3 sequence (DNA): TGTGCCAGCAGCGCAGGGGCTAGCGGGGACACCGGGGAGCTGTTTTTT. This gives the protein CASSAGASGDTGELFF.